These 10 T cell receptor beta chains share one sample of origin, sequenced in a study of human CD8 memory T cell subsets (dated by TCRdb to 2020 to 2022). The sequencer listed for this sample is NextSeq 550. A Human TCR Profiling Kit was used to prepare UMI-labeled 5' RACE TCRbeta libraries. Each entry corresponds to one CDR3 protein sequence from reads that TCRdb reprocessed, and DNA is not given. The sample table records some 10,000 distinct CDR3 sequences. Approximately 15% of the sample lies in the top ten. Input material: CD8+ stem-like memory T cells (TSCM and TCM) sorted from PBMCs. The cell subset or site label, as the study defines it: stem-like memory CD8 T cells (TSTEM), CCR7+ PD-1- TIGIT-. The receptors stem from a human donor in good health.

By frequency, this clonotype registers large. The rearrangement joins TRBV29-1 to TRBJ2-7; TCRdb calls TRBD1, which cannot be checked without DNA. This CDR3 region has 13 residues. CDR1 is SQVTM, CDR2 ANQGSEA, per germline. The CDR3 region is CSVDAGQEYEQYF.

This chain's CDR3 is CASSLSILAKNIQYF. The chain is built from TRBV5-5 and TRBJ2-4. CDR3 length equals 15 residues. Germline CDR1 SGHKS, CDR2 YYEKEE (reference sequence).

The CDR3 spells CATSPPGTNEKLFF. The rearrangement joins TRBV28 to TRBJ1-4; TCRdb designates TRBD1, a call that cannot be tested without DNA. The CDR3 runs 14 residues. CDR1 is MDHEN, CDR2 SYDVKM, per germline.

V gene TRBV19 combines with J gene TRBJ2-7. Germline V gene data show CDR1 as LNHDA and CDR2 as SQIVND (reference sequence). The length of the CDR3 is 14 residues. The CDR3 protein is CASSISLHSYEQYF.

V is TRBV6-6 and J is TRBJ2-2; as DNA is missing, the TRBD1 call by TCRdb cannot be tested. Germline V gene sequence: CDR1 MNHNY, CDR2 SVGAGI (reference sequence). The length of the CDR3 is 18 residues. Here the CDR3 reads CASSPGQGLSTGTGELFF.

J is TRBJ1-5 and V is TRBV28; the D gene TCRdb calls, TRBD1, cannot be checked with no DNA. The germline V gene has CDR1 MDHEN and CDR2 SYDVKM. The CDR3 runs to 13 residues. The CDR3 sequence is CASSSLRTGPQHF.

V and J are TRBV28 and TRBJ2-7; the TRBD2 assignment by TCRdb is unverifiable without DNA. CDR1 is MDHEN and CDR2 is SYDVKM in the germline V gene. The CDR3 contains 19 residues. CDR3 residues: CASSLTLSSLALRTYEQYF.

This clonotype shows up as medium-sized by frequency. This chain's CDR3 is CASSPETGIEQFF. The genes are TRBV7-2 and TRBJ2-1; TCRdb picks TRBD1, but there is no DNA to check that call. The V gene's germline CDR1 is SGHTA and CDR2 FQGNSA. CDR3 length: 13 residues.

The gene calls are TRBV18 and TRBJ2-1. Germline V gene sequence: CDR1 KGHSH, CDR2 LQKENI. The CDR3 covers 13 residues. The CDR3 protein is CASSPPLDDEQFF.

The gene calls are TRBV7-9 and TRBJ2-3; TCRdb names TRBD1, which stays unverified in the absence of DNA. Germline CDR1 SEHNR, CDR2 FQNEAQ (reference sequence). The CDR3 is 15 residues long. This chain's CDR3 is CASSLAPGPLFAQYF.